Sequencing of this T cell receptor beta chain was carried out in a study of blood T cell repertoires in COVID-19. The wider study: T cells, B-cell-depleted T cells, or PBMCs provided the cDNA or gDNA that served as material.

CDR1 is GTSNPN, CDR2 SVGIG, per germline (reference sequence). Trimming cost V 0 bases and J 0 bases, with 12 bases left between them. The CDR3 has 17 amino acids. Generated by immunoSEQ multiplex PCR, the TCRdb table keeps only in-frame clones and is missing some. Seen here are about 250,000 clones, over 75% observed once, and the top ten hold roughly 2.3%. In terms of age and location, participants ranged from about 18 to 100 years and lived in under 30 US areas. The sequenced material came from PBMCs or T cells enriched from blood (not recorded which). The clonotype was recovered from a woman aged 18-30 years who had recovered from COVID-19. The chain is built from TRBV30 and TRBJ1-6; D might be TRBD1 (6 bases). CDR3 DNA: TGTGCCTGGAGTGTCTTCCAGGGGAGCTCCTATAATTCACCCCTCCACTTT. Translated, it gives CAWSVFQGSSYNSPLHF.